The 6 T cell receptor beta chains below come from one sample, sequenced in a study of human T cells and chemical hapten exposure. TCRdb re-called the RACE reads with MiXCR, one entry per CDR3 protein. The sample has under 450,000 distinct CDR3 sequences, 4.8% seen once. Indicated time point: patch test 1, 2 weeks after DPC sensitization. Treatment described: therapeutic diphenylcyclopropenone sensitization with weekly scalp DPC. The sequenced sample was whole blood, obtained in connection with sensitization to the hapten diphenylcyclopropenone (DPC). All receptors come from a woman in her 50s with alopecia areata. Some clones in this sample may be carry-over from other donors' samples.

The chain couples TRBV6-2 or TRBV6-3 to TRBJ1-5; D uncertain. CDR1 MNHEY and CDR2 SVGEGT come from the germline V gene. The V end lost 6 bases, the J end lost 0 bases, and 12 bases lay between the germline ends. This CDR3 comprises 15 residues. CDR3: CASSPDILSNQPQHF. The CDR3 DNA sequence: TGTGCCAGCAGCCCCGATATACTTAGCAATCAGCCCCAGCATTTT.

As concerns this clonotype: A much larger clone differs by one base, so this may be a read error. The chain's CDR3 is CARSLVGGANQPQHF. CDR3 DNA sequence: TGTGCCAGGAGTTTGGTAGGAGGGGCGAATCAGCCCCAGCATTTT. This chain joins TRBV27 and TRBJ1-5, with D perhaps TRBD1 (5 bases). Germline V gene sequence: CDR1 MNHEY, CDR2 SMNVEV (reference sequence). This CDR3 contains 15 residues.

In regard to this clonotype: One base away lies a much larger clone, so this may be a sequencing read error. The chain recombines TRBV28 with TRBJ1-5, with a tentative D call TRBD1 (5 bases). Per germline, CDR1 MDHEN and CDR2 SYDVKM. The CDR3 runs 15 residues. The CDR3 here is CGSSSQGEGNQPQHF. CDR3 DNA sequence: TGTGGCAGCAGTTCCCAAGGGGAGGGCAATCAGCCCCAGCATTTT.

This clonotype was observed many times. The chain recombines TRBV5-1 with TRBJ1-2; TRBD1 might be the D (5 bases). V was pared by 3 bases and J by 0 bases, with 15 bases between. This CDR3 is built from 16 residues. In germline, CDR1 is SGHRS, CDR2 YFSETQ. CDR3 DNA: TGCGCCAGCAGCTCACTGACAGAATTAGCTAACTATGGCTACACCTTC. It translates to CASSSLTELANYGYTF.

The rearrangement joins TRBV6-5 to TRBJ1-4; D is perhaps TRBD1 (5 bases). With 5 bases removed from V and 7 bases from J, the gap between germline ends came to 17 bases. The germline gives CDR1 MNHEY, CDR2 SVGAGI. The CDR3 runs 15 residues. The CDR3 DNA is TGTGCCAGCAGTGACGGACATGGGAGCGGTGAAAAACTGTTTTTT. Amino acids: CASSDGHGSGEKLFF.

In this sample, this clonotype turned up many times. In DNA form, the CDR3 reads TGCAGTGCCACCGACAGGGGTGAAGCTTTCTTT. Protein sequence: CSATDRGEAFF. The rearrangement uses TRBV20-1 and TRBJ1-1, with 8 nucleotides matching TRBD1. Trimming removed 6 bases from V and 7 bases from J; junction bases left unmatched: 4. The CDR3 runs 11 residues. The germline gives CDR1 DFQATT, CDR2 SNEGSKA (reference sequence).